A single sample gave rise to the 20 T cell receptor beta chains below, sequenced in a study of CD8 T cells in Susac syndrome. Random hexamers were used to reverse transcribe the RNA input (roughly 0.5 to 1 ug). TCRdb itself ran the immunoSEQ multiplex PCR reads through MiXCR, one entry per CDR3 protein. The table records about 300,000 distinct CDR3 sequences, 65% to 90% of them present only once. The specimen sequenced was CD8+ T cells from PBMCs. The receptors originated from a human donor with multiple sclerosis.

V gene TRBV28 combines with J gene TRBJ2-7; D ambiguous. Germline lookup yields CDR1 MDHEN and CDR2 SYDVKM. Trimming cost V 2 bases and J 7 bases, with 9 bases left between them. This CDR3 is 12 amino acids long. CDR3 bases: TGTGCCAGCAGTTTACCAGCAGATGAGCAGTACTTC. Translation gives CASSLPADEQYF.

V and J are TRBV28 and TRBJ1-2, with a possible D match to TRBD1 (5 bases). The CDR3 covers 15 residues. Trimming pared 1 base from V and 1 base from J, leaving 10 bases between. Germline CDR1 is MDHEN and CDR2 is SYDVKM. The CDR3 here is CASSLSGYLNYGYTF. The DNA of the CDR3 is TGTGCCAGCAGTTTATCAGGGTATCTTAACTATGGCTACACCTTC.

The CDR3 loop reads CASSSENQRVDEQFF. The CDR3 region has the DNA TGTGCCAGCAGCTCGGAAAACCAGCGAGTGGATGAGCAGTTCTTC. The chain uses TRBV5-4 and TRBJ2-1; D is undetermined. The CDR3 sequence is 15 residues long. Trimming left V 3 bases short and J 8 bases short, with 18 bases between. Germline CDR1 and CDR2: SGHNT and YYREEE (reference sequence). The full variable domain, with the rest looked up from reference TRBV5-4 and TRBJ2-1, is ETGVTQSPTHLIKTRGQQVTLRCSSQSGHNTVSWYQQALGQGPQFIFQYYREEENGRGNFPPRFSGLQFPNYSSELNVNALELDDSALYLCASSSENQRVDEQFFGPGTRLTVL.

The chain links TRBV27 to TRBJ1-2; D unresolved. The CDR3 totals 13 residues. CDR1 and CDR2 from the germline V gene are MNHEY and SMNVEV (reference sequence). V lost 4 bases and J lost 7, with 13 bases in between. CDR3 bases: TGTGCCAGCAGTTCCTATCCTCCTCGTGGCTACACCTTC. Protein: CASSSYPPRGYTF.

The CDR3 sequence is CASSAPGGLAGNEQFF. The CDR3 DNA reads TGTGCCAGCAGCGCCCCGGGGGGGCTAGCGGGGAATGAGCAGTTCTTC. The chain carries TRBV9 and TRBJ2-1; 9 nucleotides line up with TRBD2. The ends lost 3 bases at V and 7 bases at J; junction bases unmatched: 11. Germline V gene data show CDR1 as SGDLS and CDR2 as YYNGEE. The CDR3 length is 16 residues.

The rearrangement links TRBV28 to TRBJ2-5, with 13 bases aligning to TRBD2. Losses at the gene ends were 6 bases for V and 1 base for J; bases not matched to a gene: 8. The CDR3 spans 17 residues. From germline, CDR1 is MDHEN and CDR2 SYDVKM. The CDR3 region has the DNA TGTGCCAGCAGCTTGGGGGGGACTAGCGGGATCCAAGAGACCCAGTACTTC. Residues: CASSLGGTSGIQETQYF. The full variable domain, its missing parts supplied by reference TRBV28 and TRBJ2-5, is DVKVTQSSRYLVKRTGEKVFLECVQDMDHENMFWYRQDPGLGLRLIYFSYDVKMKEKGDIPEGYSVSREKKERFSLILESASTNQTSMYLCASSLGGTSGIQETQYFGPGTRLLVL.

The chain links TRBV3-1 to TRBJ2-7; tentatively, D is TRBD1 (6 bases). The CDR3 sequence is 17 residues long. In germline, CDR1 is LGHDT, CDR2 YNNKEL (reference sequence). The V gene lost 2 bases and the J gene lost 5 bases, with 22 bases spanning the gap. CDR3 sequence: CASSQLRVGAWMNEQYF. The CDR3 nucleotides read TGTGCCAGCAGCCAACTACGAGTGGGGGCGTGGATGAACGAGCAGTACTTC.

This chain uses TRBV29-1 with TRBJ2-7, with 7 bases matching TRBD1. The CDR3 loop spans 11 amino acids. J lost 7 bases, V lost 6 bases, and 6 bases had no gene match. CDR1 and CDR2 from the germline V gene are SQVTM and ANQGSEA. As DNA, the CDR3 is TGCAGCGTCCCAGCAGGGGGTGAGCAGTACTTC. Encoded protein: CSVPAGGEQYF.

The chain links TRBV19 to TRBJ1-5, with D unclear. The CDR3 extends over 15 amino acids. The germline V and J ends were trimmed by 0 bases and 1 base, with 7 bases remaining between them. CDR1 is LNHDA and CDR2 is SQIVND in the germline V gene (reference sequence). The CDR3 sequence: CASSIDRRSNQPQHF. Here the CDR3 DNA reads TGTGCCAGTAGTATAGACCGACGGAGCAATCAGCCCCAGCATTTT.

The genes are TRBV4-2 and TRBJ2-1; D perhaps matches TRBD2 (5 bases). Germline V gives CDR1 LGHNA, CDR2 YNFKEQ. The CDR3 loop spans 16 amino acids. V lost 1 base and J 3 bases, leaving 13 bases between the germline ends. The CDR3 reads CASSQARGSFYNEQFF. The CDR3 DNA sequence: TGTGCCAGCAGCCAAGCCCGGGGTTCTTTCTACAATGAGCAGTTCTTC.

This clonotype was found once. CDR3 sequence: CASSQGPRPSDTQYF. The CDR3, as DNA: TGCGCCAGCAGCCAGGGTCCTCGGCCGTCCGATACGCAGTATTTT. V gene TRBV4-3 combines with J gene TRBJ2-3, with D uncertain. Deletions cut 3 bases from V and 6 bases from J, with 16 bases between. The germline V gene has CDR1 LGHNA and CDR2 YSLEER. The CDR3 has 15 residues.

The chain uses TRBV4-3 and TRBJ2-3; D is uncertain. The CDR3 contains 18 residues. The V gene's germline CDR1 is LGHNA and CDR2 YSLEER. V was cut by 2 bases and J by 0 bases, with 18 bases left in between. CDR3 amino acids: CASSQNPWRATSTDTQYF. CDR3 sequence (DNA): TGCGCCAGCAGCCAAAATCCGTGGAGAGCTACTAGCACAGATACGCAGTATTTT.

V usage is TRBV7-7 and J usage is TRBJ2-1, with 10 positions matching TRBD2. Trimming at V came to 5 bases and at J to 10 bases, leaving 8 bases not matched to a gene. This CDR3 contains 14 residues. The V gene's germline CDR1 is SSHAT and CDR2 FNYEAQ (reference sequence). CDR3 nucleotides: TGTGCCAGCAGCCCGGGACTAGCGACGATAGAGCAGTTCTTC. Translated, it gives CASSPGLATIEQFF.

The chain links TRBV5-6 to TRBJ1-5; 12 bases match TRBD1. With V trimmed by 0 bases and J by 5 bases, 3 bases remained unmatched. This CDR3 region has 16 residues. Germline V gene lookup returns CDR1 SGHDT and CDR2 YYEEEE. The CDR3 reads CASSLGGTGGDQPQHF. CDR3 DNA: TGTGCCAGCAGCTTGGGGGGGACAGGGGGCGATCAGCCCCAGCATTTT.

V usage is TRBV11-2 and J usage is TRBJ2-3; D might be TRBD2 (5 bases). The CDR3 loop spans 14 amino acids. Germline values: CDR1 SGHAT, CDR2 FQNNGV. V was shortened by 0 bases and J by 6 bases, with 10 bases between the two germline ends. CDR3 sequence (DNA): TGTGCCAGCAGCTTAGACCCGGGAATGGATACGCAGTATTTT. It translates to CASSLDPGMDTQYF.

This CDR3 is CASSPQGVSVWIQYF. CDR3 DNA sequence: TGTGCCAGCAGCCCCCAGGGGGTGAGTGTGTGGATTCAGTACTTC. This chain links TRBV7-9 with TRBJ2-4; 7 bases line up with TRBD1. There are 15 residues in the CDR3. Germline V CDR1 and CDR2: SEHNR, FQNEAQ (reference sequence). Trimming cost V 5 bases and J 10 bases; bases outside gene matches: 14.

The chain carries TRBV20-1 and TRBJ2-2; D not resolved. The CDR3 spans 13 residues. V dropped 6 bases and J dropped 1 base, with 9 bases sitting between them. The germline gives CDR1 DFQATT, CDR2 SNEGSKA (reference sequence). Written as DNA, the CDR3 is TGCAGTGCCCGGCTTGGGAACACCGGGGAGCTGTTTTTT. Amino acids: CSARLGNTGELFF.

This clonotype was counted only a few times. CDR3 residues: CASSQESIANYGYTF. The CDR3 nucleotides read TGCGCCAGCAGCCAAGAATCTATAGCTAACTATGGCTACACCTTC. This chain connects TRBV4-3 to TRBJ1-2; D is uncertain. V was pared by 0 bases and J by 0 bases, with 8 bases between. CDR3 length equals 15 residues. Germline V gene sequence: CDR1 LGHNA, CDR2 YSLEER.

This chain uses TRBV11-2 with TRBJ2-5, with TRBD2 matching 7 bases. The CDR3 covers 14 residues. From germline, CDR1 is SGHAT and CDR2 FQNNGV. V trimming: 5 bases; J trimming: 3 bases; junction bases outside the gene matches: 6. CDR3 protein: CASSTLAKEETQYF. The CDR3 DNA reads TGTGCCAGCAGCACACTAGCGAAGGAAGAGACCCAGTACTTC.

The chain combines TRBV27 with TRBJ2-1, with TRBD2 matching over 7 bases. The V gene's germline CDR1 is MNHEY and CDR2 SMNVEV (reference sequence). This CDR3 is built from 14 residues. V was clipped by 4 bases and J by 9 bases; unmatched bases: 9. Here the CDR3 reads CASSSSGTIIEQFF. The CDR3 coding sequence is TGTGCCAGCAGTTCATCCGGGACTATCATTGAGCAGTTCTTC.